The 16 T cell receptor beta chains given below trace back to one sample, sequenced in a study of blood T cells in healthy people across ages. Sample-barcoded 5' priming and a J-beta primer mix drove a second PCR of roughly 7 to 11 cycles. TCRdb used MiXCR to reprocess the 5' RACE reads, holding one entry per CDR3 protein. The table records about 1 million distinct CDR3 sequences, under 55% of them present only once. The sequenced sample consisted of blood. These receptors all come from a woman aged 55-70 years in good health.

Ten or more counts support this clonotype. The CDR3 region has the DNA TGCAGCGTCCCAGCGGGAGTGTCTGGTGAGCAGTTCTTC. Its translation: CSVPAGVSGEQFF. The rearrangement links TRBV29-1 to TRBJ2-1; TRBD2 matches 8 bases. CDR3 size: 13 residues. Germline V gene sequence: CDR1 SQVTM, CDR2 ANQGSEA. The junction had 10 bases not matched to a gene; V was cut back by 6 bases and J by 9 bases.

This sequence joins TRBV29-1 and TRBJ2-2; 10 bases map to TRBD1. There are 19 residues in the CDR3. Germline loops: CDR1 SQVTM, CDR2 ANQGSEA. V was clipped by 1 base and J by 2 bases; unmatched bases: 13. The CDR3 loop is CSVEVWGGTGATNTGELFF. In nucleotides, the CDR3 is TGCAGCGTTGAAGTCTGGGGCGGGACAGGGGCGACAAACACCGGGGAGCTGTTTTTT.

This clonotype was found a few times. The chain carries TRBV29-1 and TRBJ1-2, with D perhaps TRBD1 (5 bases). The CDR3 is made up of 14 amino acids. Germline V lookup: CDR1 SQVTM, CDR2 ANQGSEA. V was shortened by 6 bases and J by 6 bases, with 20 bases between the two germline ends. The CDR3 DNA follows: TGCAGCGTCACTCCTTCTGGGGGGGGTGATGGCTACACCTTC. Its protein product is CSVTPSGGGDGYTF. Variable domain in full (rest from reference TRBV29-1 and TRBJ1-2): SAVISQKPSRDICQRGTSLTIQCQVDSQVTMMFWYRQQPGQSLTLIATANQGSEATYESGFVIDKFPISRPNLTFSTLTVSNMSPEDSSIYLCSVTPSGGGDGYTFGSGTRLTVV.

This chain joins TRBV28 and TRBJ2-5; D is possibly TRBD1 or TRBD2 (5 bases each). This CDR3 has 14 residues. Per germline, CDR1 MDHEN and CDR2 SYDVKM. The V gene lost 4 bases and the J gene lost 5 bases, with 14 bases spanning the gap. DNA for the CDR3: TGTGCCAGCAGTTGGGGACGAGTCGCTGAGACCCAGTACTTC. Protein: CASSWGRVAETQYF.

V and J are TRBV27 and TRBJ2-5; TRBD2 matches at 9 bases. Germline assignment: CDR1 MNHEY and CDR2 SMNVEV (reference sequence). Trimming at V came to 7 bases and at J to 4 bases, leaving 10 bases not matched to a gene. This CDR3 region has 15 residues. For the CDR3, the DNA is TGTGCCAGCAATAGAGCGGGAGGTTTTCCAGAGACCCAGTACTTC. Translating it yields CASNRAGGFPETQYF.

This clonotype was detected a few times. The rearrangement uses TRBV5-1 and TRBJ2-2, with TRBD1 identical over 8 bases. There are 16 residues in the CDR3. Germline V lookup: CDR1 SGHRS, CDR2 YFSETQ. V dropped 0 bases and J dropped 2; count of bases not matched to a gene: 3. The CDR3 loop reads CASSLGTGSNTGELFF. CDR3 nucleotide sequence: TGCGCCAGCAGCTTGGGGACAGGGAGTAACACCGGGGAGCTGTTTTTT.

This clonotype is a singleton in its sample. The chain combines TRBV5-1 with TRBJ2-1, with 10 bases identical to TRBD2. V trimming: 0 bases; J trimming: 8 bases; junction bases outside the gene matches: 8. Germline CDR1 SGHRS, CDR2 YFSETQ. This CDR3 has 16 amino acids. CDR3 sequence reads: CASSLEPSGSLHEQFF. In DNA, the CDR3 is TGCGCCAGCAGCTTGGAGCCTAGCGGGAGCCTACATGAGCAGTTCTTC.

This clonotype has more than one count but fewer than ten. The chain employs TRBV9 and TRBJ2-7; possibly TRBD2 for D (6 bases). The V end was cut by 3 bases, the J end by 3 bases, with 10 bases between. This CDR3 spans 13 amino acids. Germline V gene data show CDR1 as SGDLS and CDR2 as YYNGEE. CDR3 in DNA: TGTGCCAGCAGCGAGGGGACTCACTACGAGCAGTACTTC. It yields the protein CASSEGTHYEQYF.

The chain links TRBV2 to TRBJ2-5, with 8 bases fitting TRBD2. V gave up 4 bases and J gave up 11 bases; unmatched junction bases: 12. Germline CDR1 and CDR2: SNHLY and FYNNEI. CDR3 length: 14 residues. CDR3 sequence (DNA): TGTGCCAGCAGTGGGACTAGCAGGATTGGTGAGCAGTACTTC. As protein: CASSGTSRIGEQYF.

The rearrangement uses TRBV10-3 and TRBJ2-1, with TRBD2 identical over 9 bases. CDR1 and CDR2 (germline): ENHRY, SYGVKD. V was pared by 5 bases and J by 9 bases, with 14 bases of the junction left unmatched. The CDR3 is 16 residues long. The CDR3 DNA is TGTGCCATCAGTCCCGGGGGAGCGGGGGGTTTTGGTGAGCAGTTCTTC. It yields the protein CAISPGGAGGFGEQFF.

This chain connects TRBV27 to TRBJ2-5; perhaps TRBD2 as D (6 bases). CDR1 is MNHEY and CDR2 is SMNVEV in the germline V gene (reference sequence). V lost 0 bases and J lost 2, with 10 bases in between. There are 15 residues in the CDR3. The CDR3 spells CASSLSLGGQETQYF. The CDR3 DNA reads TGTGCCAGCAGTTTATCTTTGGGGGGTCAAGAGACCCAGTACTTC.

This clonotype was counted only a few times. The chain is built from TRBV7-8 and TRBJ1-2; D may be TRBD1 (5 bases). This CDR3 region has 16 residues. Germline assignment: CDR1 SGHVS and CDR2 FQNEAQ. Trimming stripped 2 bases from V and 7 bases from J, with 20 bases between. CDR3 DNA sequence: TGTGCCAGCAGCTTACAGGGACGTCCGCTAGCGGGTGGCTACACCTTC. Translated, it gives CASSLQGRPLAGGYTF.

V usage is TRBV7-2 and J usage is TRBJ2-1, with 11 bases that match TRBD2. Germline trimming cut 6 bases from V and 9 bases from J; bases unmatched to any gene: 7. Germline V lookup: CDR1 SGHTA, CDR2 FQGNSA. The CDR3 extends over 14 amino acids. For the CDR3, the DNA is TGTGCCAGCAGTTTGGCCGGACTAGCGGGTGAGCAGTTCTTC. Translated: CASSLAGLAGEQFF.

This clonotype was seen a few times. V gene TRBV29-1 combines with J gene TRBJ2-4; D remains ambiguous. CDR1 is SQVTM and CDR2 is ANQGSEA in the germline V gene. The CDR3 loop spans 11 amino acids. Trimming shortened V by 2 bases and J by 15 bases, and 14 bases separated the two germline ends. The CDR3 loop reads CSVENAATSYF. CDR3 DNA: TGCAGCGTTGAAAATGCGGCCACGTCGTACTTC.

The V call is TRBV28, the J call TRBJ2-1, with a tentative D call TRBD2 (6 bases). Trimming shortened V by 11 bases and J by 2 bases, and 13 bases separated the two germline ends. The V gene's germline CDR1 is MDHEN and CDR2 SYDVKM. The CDR3 contains 13 residues. The CDR3 sequence: CAAGRSTYNEQFF. DNA of the CDR3: TGTGCCGCCGGGAGAAGCACCTACAATGAGCAGTTCTTC.

For this clonotype: One junction end disagrees with the germline gene, perhaps due to a read error. As DNA, the CDR3 is TGTGCCAACAGCTTAGCGATCCAGTACTTC. Protein: CANSLAIQYF. V usage is TRBV7-2 and J usage is TRBJ2-5, with D maybe TRBD2 (5 bases). Germline loops: CDR1 SGHTA, CDR2 FQGNSA. CDR3 size: 10 residues.